Listed below are T cell receptor beta chains from one sample, sequenced in a study of regulatory T cells in long-lasting Graves disease. Using its own MiXCR run on the multiplex PCR reads, TCRdb lists one record per CDR3 protein. The table records hundreds of thousands of distinct CDR3 sequences, around 15% of them present only once. The same sample was also studied in work on T cells in Graves' hyperthyroidism and ophthalmopathy.

Material: peripheral blood mononuclear cells (PBMCs), obtained at new diagnosis, from a patient treated with antithyroid drugs. The receptor set was obtained from a woman in her forties or fifties with Graves disease. The CDR3 runs from the conserved cysteine through the conserved F or W. Each record gives: CDR3 length, J gene, clone size, D gene, V gene, CDR3 DNA, CDR3 protein. The D gene is left open where the match is weak. Size tells how often a clone was seen (once, few, many) or the class of an expanded clone, and some rows leave it out.

length: 11
J: TRBJ2-3
size: many
D: NA
V: TRBV30
DNA: TGTGCCTGGAGTATTGCAGATACGCAGTATTTT
CDR3: CAWSIADTQYF

length: 15
J: TRBJ1-3
size: NA
D: NA
V: TRBV7-9
DNA: TGTGCCAGCAGCTCATCCCCCAGCTCTGGAAACACCATATATTTT
CDR3: CASSSSPSSGNTIYF

length: 14
J: TRBJ2-5
size: many
D: TRBD2
V: TRBV12-3/TRBV12-4
DNA: TGTGCCAGCACTATCAGCGGGGGTGAGGAGACCCAGTACTTC
CDR3: CASTISGGEETQYF

length: 15
J: TRBJ2-7
size: many
D: TRBD2
V: TRBV7-9
DNA: TGTGCCAGCAGCCCTCGGACTAGCGGGGCCCCCGAGCAGTACTTC
CDR3: CASSPRTSGAPEQYF

length: 14
J: TRBJ1-5
size: many
D: NA
V: TRBV6-1
DNA: TGTGCCATTACGGAGAGGCAGGGGCCTCAGCCCCAGCATTTT
CDR3: CAITERQGPQPQHF

length: 14
J: TRBJ2-1
size: few
D: NA
V: TRBV2
DNA: TGTGCCAGCAGGGGTAAGGGGGGAGGCAATGAGCAGTTCTTC
CDR3: CASRGKGGGNEQFF

length: 14
J: TRBJ1-1
size: many
D: NA
V: TRBV4-1
DNA: TGCGCCAGCAGCCAAAAACAGGGTGGAACTGAAGCTTTCTTT
CDR3: CASSQKQGGTEAFF

length: 13
J: TRBJ1-5
size: many
D: NA
V: TRBV20-1
DNA: TGCAGTGCTGCCCAGGAAATCAATCAGCCCCAGCATTTT
CDR3: CSAAQEINQPQHF

length: 17
J: TRBJ2-5
size: NA
D: NA
V: TRBV20-1
DNA: TGCAGTGCTAGAGATGGGTATACGAGAGTAGGCCAAGAGACCCAGTACTTC
CDR3: CSARDGYTRVGQETQYF

length: 14
J: TRBJ1-1
size: few
D: NA
V: TRBV18
DNA: TGTGCCAGCTCACCACGTAATCAAAACACTGAAGCTTTCTTT
CDR3: CASSPRNQNTEAFF

length: 11
J: TRBJ1-1
size: NA
D: NA
V: TRBV19
DNA: TGTGCCAGTACAGGGTTGACTGAAGCTTTCTTT
CDR3: CASTGLTEAFF

length: 17
J: TRBJ2-3
size: many
D: TRBD2
V: TRBV7-9
DNA: TGTGCCAGCAGCTTAACCGGGGCGGGGGGGCCCGGAGATACGCAGTATTTT
CDR3: CASSLTGAGGPGDTQYF

length: 13
J: TRBJ2-7
size: NA
D: NA
V: TRBV9
DNA: TGTGCCAGCAGCGTAGGGGGGAGAGACGAGCAGTACTTC
CDR3: CASSVGGRDEQYF

length: 14
J: TRBJ2-1
size: NA
D: NA
V: TRBV7-3
DNA: TGTGCCAGCAGTTCAGGACCTTCCTACAATGAGCAGTTCTTC
CDR3: CASSSGPSYNEQFF

length: 15
J: TRBJ2-5
size: NA
D: TRBD2
V: TRBV6-1
DNA: TGTGCCAGCAGCCCACCGGGGGGGGCGCGGGAGACCCAGTACTTC
CDR3: CASSPPGGARETQYF

length: 14
J: TRBJ1-1
size: many
D: NA
V: TRBV2
DNA: TGTGCCAGCAGTGACTCAGGTGTATATACTGAAGCTTTCTTT
CDR3: CASSDSGVYTEAFF

length: 15
J: TRBJ2-7
size: few
D: TRBD1
V: TRBV5-6
DNA: TGTGCCAGCAGCTCCTTCGGGACAGCCTCCTACGAGCAGTACTTC
CDR3: CASSSFGTASYEQYF

length: 16
J: TRBJ1-5
size: NA
D: NA
V: TRBV5-1
DNA: TGCGCCAGCAGCCCCGGAACAGGACCGGGCAATCAGCCCCAGCATTTT
CDR3: CASSPGTGPGNQPQHF

length: 16
J: TRBJ2-3
size: many
D: NA
V: TRBV27
DNA: TGTGCCAGCAGTTTTTTGGCGGGAATGGGCACAGATACGCAGTATTTT
CDR3: CASSFLAGMGTDTQYF

length: 13
J: TRBJ2-5
size: many
D: NA
V: TRBV7-2
DNA: TGTGCCAGCAGCTTAGCGGGGTTGGAGACCCAGTACTTC
CDR3: CASSLAGLETQYF

length: 18
J: TRBJ1-6
size: NA
D: TRBD1
V: TRBV7-2
DNA: TGTGCCAGCAGCTCGAGGACAGGGGCCGACGCCTATAATTCACCCCTCCACTTT
CDR3: CASSSRTGADAYNSPLHF

length: 15
J: TRBJ2-1
size: few
D: TRBD2
V: TRBV11-2
DNA: TGTGCCAGCAGCTTTGGACTAGCGGGGGGTACTGAGCAGCTCTTC
CDR3: CASSFGLAGGTEQLF

length: 14
J: TRBJ1-2
size: NA
D: NA
V: TRBV5-1
DNA: TGCGCCAGCAGCTTGGCCGGGGGGGAAGGTGGCTACACCTTC
CDR3: CASSLAGGEGGYTF

length: 17
J: TRBJ2-1
size: few
D: TRBD2
V: TRBV7-8
DNA: TGTGCCAGCAGTCTGATGCCAGACAGCGGGGGGGCCAATGAGCAGTTCTTC
CDR3: CASSLMPDSGGANEQFF

length: 16
J: TRBJ2-1
size: many
D: NA
V: TRBV20-1
DNA: TGCAGTGCTAGACCATGGGGGGGCGTAATTTTGGATGAGCAGTTCTTC
CDR3: CSARPWGGVILDEQFF

length: 16
J: TRBJ2-5
size: NA
D: TRBD2
V: TRBV7-9
DNA: TGTGCCAGCAGCTTAGTAGGCGGCGGGGGAAGAGGAGCCGGGTACTTC
CDR3: CASSLVGGGGRGAGYF

length: 13
J: TRBJ2-1
size: many
D: NA
V: TRBV3-1
DNA: TGTGCCAGCAGCCAAGAGGCTTACAATGAGCAGTTCTTC
CDR3: CASSQEAYNEQFF

length: 12
J: TRBJ2-6
size: once
D: NA
V: TRBV12-3/TRBV12-4
DNA: TGTGCCAGTGCACCGGGGGCCAACGTCCTGACTTTC
CDR3: CASAPGANVLTF

length: 14
J: TRBJ2-7
size: few
D: TRBD1
V: TRBV20-1
DNA: TGCAGTGCCCACTCCGGGACAGCATCCTACGAGCAGTACTTC
CDR3: CSAHSGTASYEQYF

length: 15
J: TRBJ2-5
size: NA
D: NA
V: TRBV7-9
DNA: TGTGCCAGCAGCCCCCGGGGCAGTACCCAAGAGACCCAGTACTTC
CDR3: CASSPRGSTQETQYF

length: 13
J: TRBJ2-1
size: many
D: NA
V: TRBV28
DNA: TGTGCCAGCAGTTTGGGACTCTACAATGAGCAGTTCTTC
CDR3: CASSLGLYNEQFF

length: 15
J: TRBJ1-4
size: many
D: NA
V: TRBV3-1
DNA: TGTGCCAGCAGCCAAGGTGTTGCAACTAATGAAAAACTGTTTTTT
CDR3: CASSQGVATNEKLFF

length: 16
J: TRBJ2-7
size: many
D: NA
V: TRBV7-2
DNA: TGTGCCAGCAGCCCCAGGGGACTTTCTTCCTCCTACGAGCAGTACTTC
CDR3: CASSPRGLSSSYEQYF